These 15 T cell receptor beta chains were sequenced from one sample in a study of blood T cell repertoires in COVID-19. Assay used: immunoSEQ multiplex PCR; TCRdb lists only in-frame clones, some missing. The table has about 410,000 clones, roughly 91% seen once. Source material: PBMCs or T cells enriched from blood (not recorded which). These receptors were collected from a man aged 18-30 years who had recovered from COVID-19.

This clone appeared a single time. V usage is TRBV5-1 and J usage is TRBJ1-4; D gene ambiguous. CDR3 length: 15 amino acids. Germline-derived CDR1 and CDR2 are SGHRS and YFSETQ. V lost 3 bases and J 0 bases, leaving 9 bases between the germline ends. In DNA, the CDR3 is TGCGCCAGCAGCTCAAACACCGCAACTAATGAAAAACTGTTTTTT. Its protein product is CASSSNTATNEKLFF. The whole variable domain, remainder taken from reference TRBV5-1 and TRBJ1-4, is KAGVTQTPRYLIKTRGQQVTLSCSPISGHRSVSWYQQTPGQGLQFLFEYFSETQRNKGNFPGRFSGRQFSNSRSEMNVSTLELGDSALYLCASSSNTATNEKLFFGSGTQLSVL.

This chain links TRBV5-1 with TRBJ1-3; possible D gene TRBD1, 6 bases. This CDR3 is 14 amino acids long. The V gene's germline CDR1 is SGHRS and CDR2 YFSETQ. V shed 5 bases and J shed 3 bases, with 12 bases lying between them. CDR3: CASRAGGGGNTIYF. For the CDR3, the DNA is TGCGCCAGCAGAGCGGGGGGCGGTGGAAACACCATATATTTT. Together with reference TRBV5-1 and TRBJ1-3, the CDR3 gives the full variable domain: KAGVTQTPRYLIKTRGQQVTLSCSPISGHRSVSWYQQTPGQGLQFLFEYFSETQRNKGNFPGRFSGRQFSNSRSEMNVSTLELGDSALYLCASRAGGGGNTIYFGEGSWLTVV.

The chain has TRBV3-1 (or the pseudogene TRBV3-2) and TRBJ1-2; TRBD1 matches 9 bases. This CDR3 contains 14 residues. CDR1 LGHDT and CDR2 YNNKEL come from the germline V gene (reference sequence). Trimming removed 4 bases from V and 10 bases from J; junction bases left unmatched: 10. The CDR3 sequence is CASSLRDRAAPYTF. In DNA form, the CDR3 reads TGTGCCAGCAGCCTCCGGGACAGGGCCGCGCCCTACACCTTC.

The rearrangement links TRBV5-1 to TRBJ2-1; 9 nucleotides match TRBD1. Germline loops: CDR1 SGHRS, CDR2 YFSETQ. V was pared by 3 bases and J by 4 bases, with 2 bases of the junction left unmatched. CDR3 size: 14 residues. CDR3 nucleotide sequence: TGCGCCAGCAGCTCGACAGGGGGGTACAATGAGCAGTTCTTC. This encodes CASSSTGGYNEQFF.

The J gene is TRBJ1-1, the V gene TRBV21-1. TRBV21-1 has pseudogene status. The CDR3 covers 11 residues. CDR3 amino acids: CASSNLREAFF. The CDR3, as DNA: TGTGCCAGCAGCAACCTAAGAGAAGCTTTCTTT.

CDR3 in DNA: TGTGCCAGCAGATTAAACACTGAAGCTTTCTTT. Its translation: CASRLNTEAFF. The chain joins TRBV5-6 to TRBJ1-1; D uncertain. This CDR3 comprises 11 residues. With 5 bases removed from V and 2 bases from J, the gap between germline ends came to 4 bases. Germline V gene lookup returns CDR1 SGHDT and CDR2 YYEEEE. The whole variable domain, filled in from reference TRBV5-6 and TRBJ1-1, reads DAGVTQSPTHLIKTRGQQVTLRCSPKSGHDTVSWYQQALGQGPQFIFQYYEEEERQRGNFPDRFSGHQFPNYSSELNVNALLLGDSALYLCASRLNTEAFFGQGTRLTVV.

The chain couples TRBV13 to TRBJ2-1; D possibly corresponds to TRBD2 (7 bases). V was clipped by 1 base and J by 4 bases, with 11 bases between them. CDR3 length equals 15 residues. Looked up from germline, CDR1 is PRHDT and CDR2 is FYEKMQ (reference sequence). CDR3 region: CASSLDRGAYNEQFF. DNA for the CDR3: TGTGCCAGCAGCTTAGACCGGGGGGCTTACAATGAGCAGTTCTTC.

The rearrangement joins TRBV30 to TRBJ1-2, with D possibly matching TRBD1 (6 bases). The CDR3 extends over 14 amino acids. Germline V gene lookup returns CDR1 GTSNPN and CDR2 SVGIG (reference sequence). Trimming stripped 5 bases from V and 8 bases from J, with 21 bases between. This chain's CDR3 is CAWEVGGALSGYTF. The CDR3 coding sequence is TGTGCCTGGGAAGTGGGGGGGGCGTTGAGCGGCTACACCTTC.

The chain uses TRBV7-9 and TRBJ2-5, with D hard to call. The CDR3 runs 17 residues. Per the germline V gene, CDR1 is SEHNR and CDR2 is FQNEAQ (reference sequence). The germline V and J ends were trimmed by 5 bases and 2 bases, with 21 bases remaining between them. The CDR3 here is CASSLGSAVGLQETQYF. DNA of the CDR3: TGTGCCAGCAGCCTTGGGTCCGCGGTAGGCCTTCAAGAGACCCAGTACTTC.

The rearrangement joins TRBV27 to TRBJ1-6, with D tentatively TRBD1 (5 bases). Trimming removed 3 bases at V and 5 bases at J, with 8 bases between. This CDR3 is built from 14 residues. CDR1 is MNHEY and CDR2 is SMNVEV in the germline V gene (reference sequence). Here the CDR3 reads CASSFDSHNSPLHF. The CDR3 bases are TGTGCCAGCAGTTTTGACAGCCATAATTCACCCCTCCACTTT.

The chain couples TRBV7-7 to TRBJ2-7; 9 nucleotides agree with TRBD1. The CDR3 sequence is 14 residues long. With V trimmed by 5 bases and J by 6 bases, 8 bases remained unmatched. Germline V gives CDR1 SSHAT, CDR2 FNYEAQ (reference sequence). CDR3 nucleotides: TGTGCCAGCAGCCCCGGACAGGGGTCGGGCGAGCAGTACTTC. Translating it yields CASSPGQGSGEQYF.

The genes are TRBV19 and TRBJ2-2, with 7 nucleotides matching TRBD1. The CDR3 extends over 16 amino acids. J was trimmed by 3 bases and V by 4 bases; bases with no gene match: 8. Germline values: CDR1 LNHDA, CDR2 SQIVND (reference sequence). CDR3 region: CASSKWTGEDTGELFF. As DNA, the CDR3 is TGTGCCAGTAGTAAATGGACAGGCGAGGACACCGGGGAGCTGTTTTTT.

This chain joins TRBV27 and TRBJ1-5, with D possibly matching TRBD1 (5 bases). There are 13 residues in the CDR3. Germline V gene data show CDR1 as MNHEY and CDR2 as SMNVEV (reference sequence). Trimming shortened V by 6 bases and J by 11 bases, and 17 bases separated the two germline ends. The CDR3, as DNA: TGTGCCAGCAGACCGCTCACAGGCTCAGCCCAGCATTTT. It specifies CASRPLTGSAQHF.

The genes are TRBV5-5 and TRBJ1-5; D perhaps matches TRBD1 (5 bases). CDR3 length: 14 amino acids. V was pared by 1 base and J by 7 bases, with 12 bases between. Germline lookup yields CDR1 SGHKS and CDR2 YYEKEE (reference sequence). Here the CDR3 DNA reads TGTGCCAGCAGCTTGACGGGGGGGAGGCAGCCCCAGCATTTT. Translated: CASSLTGGRQPQHF.

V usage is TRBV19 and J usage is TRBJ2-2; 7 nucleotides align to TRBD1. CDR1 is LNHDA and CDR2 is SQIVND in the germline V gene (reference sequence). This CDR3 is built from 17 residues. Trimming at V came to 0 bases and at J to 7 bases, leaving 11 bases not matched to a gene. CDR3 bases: TGTGCCAGTAGTATAGATTATCGGCAGGGGGTAGGCGGGGAGCTGTTTTTT. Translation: CASSIDYRQGVGGELFF.